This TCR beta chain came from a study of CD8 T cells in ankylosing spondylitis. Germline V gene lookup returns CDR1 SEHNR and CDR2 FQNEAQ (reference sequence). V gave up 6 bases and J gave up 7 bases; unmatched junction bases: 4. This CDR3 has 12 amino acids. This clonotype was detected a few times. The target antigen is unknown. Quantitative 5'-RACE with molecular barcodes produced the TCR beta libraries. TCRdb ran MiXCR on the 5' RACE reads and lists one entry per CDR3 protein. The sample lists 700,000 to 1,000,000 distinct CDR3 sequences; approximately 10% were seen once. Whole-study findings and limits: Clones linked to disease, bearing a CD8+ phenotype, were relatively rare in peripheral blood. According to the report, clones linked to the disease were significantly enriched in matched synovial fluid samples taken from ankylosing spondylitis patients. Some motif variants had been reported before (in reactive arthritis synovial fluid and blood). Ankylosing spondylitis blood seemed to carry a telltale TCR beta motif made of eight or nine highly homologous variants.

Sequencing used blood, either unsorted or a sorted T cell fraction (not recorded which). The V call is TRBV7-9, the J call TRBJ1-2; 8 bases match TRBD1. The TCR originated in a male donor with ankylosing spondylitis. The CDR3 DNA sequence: TGTGCCAGCAGTCCAGGGGGCTCTGGCTACACCTTC. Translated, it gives CASSPGGSGYTF.